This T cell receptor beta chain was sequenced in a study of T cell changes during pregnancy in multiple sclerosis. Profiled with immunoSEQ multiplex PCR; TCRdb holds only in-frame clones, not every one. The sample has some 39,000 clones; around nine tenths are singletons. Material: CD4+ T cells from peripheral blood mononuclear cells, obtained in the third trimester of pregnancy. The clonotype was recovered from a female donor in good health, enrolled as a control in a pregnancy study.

CDR3 region: CASSLQGYEQYF. Written as DNA, the CDR3 is TGCGCCAGCAGCTTACAGGGCTACGAGCAGTACTTC. This chain uses TRBV5-1 with TRBJ2-7; TRBD1 might be the D (6 bases). The V gene's germline CDR1 is SGHRS and CDR2 YFSETQ. The germline V and J ends were trimmed by 2 bases and 3 bases, with 6 bases remaining between them. The CDR3 totals 12 residues.